The 17 T cell receptor beta chains below were found in one sample sequenced in a study of cytomegalovirus exposure and HLA in healthy donors. The PCR was carried out with 60 Vbeta primers and 13 Jbeta primers. Method: immunoSEQ multiplex PCR; TCRdb's copy keeps in-frame clones and lacks some. The table for this sample gives tens of thousands of clones. Sequencing was performed on PBMCs. Receptors originate from a woman between 35 and 50 years old in good health and CMV-seropositive.

Here the CDR3 DNA reads TGTGCCAGCAGTTGGACAGCGAACACTGAAGCTTTCTTT. It translates to CASSWTANTEAFF. V and J are TRBV6-5 and TRBJ1-1; possible D gene TRBD1, 6 bases. The CDR3 has 13 residues. V gave up 4 bases and J gave up 1 base, with 7 bases separating them. Germline assignment: CDR1 MNHEY and CDR2 SVGAGI.

The chain recombines TRBV19 with TRBJ2-7; 11 bases agree with TRBD1. V trimming: 10 bases; J trimming: 7 bases; junction bases outside the gene matches: 9. The CDR3 is 13 amino acids. The germline V gene encodes CDR1 LNHDA and CDR2 SQIVND (reference sequence). In DNA, the CDR3 is TGTGCCACGGAGGACAGGGGGCTCGGAGAGCAGTACTTC. This encodes CATEDRGLGEQYF.

The V gene is TRBV9, the J gene TRBJ1-1; perhaps TRBD1 as D (5 bases). CDR1 is SGDLS, CDR2 YYNGEE, per germline. The V gene lost 4 bases and the J gene lost 3 bases, with 13 bases spanning the gap. This CDR3 region has 14 residues. CDR3 sequence reads: CASSSGGAHTEAFF. The CDR3 region has the DNA TGTGCCAGCAGCTCCGGCGGGGCTCACACTGAAGCTTTCTTT.

V and J are TRBV4-1 and TRBJ2-1, with 12 bases lining up with TRBD2. Germline CDR1 is MGHRA and CDR2 is YSYEKL. V lost 0 bases to trimming and J lost 7 bases; unmatched junction nucleotides: 10. The CDR3 is 18 amino acids. The CDR3 DNA reads as TGCGCCAGCAGCCAAGATCAGACTAGCGGGAGTAAGGGGAATGAGCAGTTCTTC. Protein product: CASSQDQTSGSKGNEQFF.

The chain employs TRBV5-1 and TRBJ1-1, with a weak D call TRBD1 (6 bases). Germline CDR1 is SGHRS and CDR2 is YFSETQ. The V end lost 4 bases, the J end lost 0 bases, and 10 bases lay between the germline ends. CDR3 size: 14 residues. CDR3 protein: CASSAGTMNTEAFF. CDR3 DNA sequence: TGCGCCAGCAGCGCCGGGACAATGAACACTGAAGCTTTCTTT.

V usage is TRBV7-9 and J usage is TRBJ1-1, with D possibly matching TRBD1 (6 bases). Trimming stripped 4 bases from V and 1 base from J, with 16 bases between. The germline gives CDR1 SEHNR, CDR2 FQNEAQ (reference sequence). The CDR3 consists of 16 residues. This CDR3 reads CASSSLVGQRNTEAFF. Here the CDR3 DNA reads TGTGCCAGCAGCTCGCTAGTTGGACAGAGGAACACTGAAGCTTTCTTT.

CDR3 loop: CSVERAGVGETQYF. CDR3 nucleotides: TGCAGCGTTGAAAGAGCGGGAGTGGGAGAGACCCAGTACTTC. This sequence joins TRBV29-1 and TRBJ2-5; 8 positions agree with TRBD2. The CDR3 loop spans 14 amino acids. V lost 2 bases and J lost 4; bases outside the gene matches: 6. CDR1 and CDR2 from the germline V gene are SQVTM and ANQGSEA.

The rearrangement uses TRBV7-9 and TRBJ1-2, with a tentative D call TRBD1 (5 bases). This CDR3 is 14 amino acids long. CDR1 is SEHNR, CDR2 FQNEAQ, per germline (reference sequence). Trimming stripped 4 bases from V and 3 bases from J, with 12 bases between. For the CDR3, the DNA is TGTGCCAGCAGCTCCCCCTCGGGGGACTATGGCTACACCTTC. This sequence encodes CASSSPSGDYGYTF.

The chain couples TRBV15 to TRBJ2-7; unclear D gene. Germline loops: CDR1 LNHNV, CDR2 YYDKDF (reference sequence). This CDR3 contains 13 residues. Trimming left V 6 bases short and J 5 bases short, with 14 bases between. The CDR3 DNA is TGTGCCACCAGATCTCAGGCTCAGGACGAGCAGTACTTC. This encodes CATRSQAQDEQYF.

The chain recombines TRBV5-1 with TRBJ2-7; 9 bases match TRBD2. CDR1 and CDR2 (germline): SGHRS, YFSETQ. V was clipped by 0 bases and J by 10 bases; unmatched bases: 8. This CDR3 is 14 amino acids long. The chain's CDR3 is CASSLDSSGSPQYF. The CDR3 DNA is TGCGCCAGCAGCTTGGATAGTAGCGGGAGTCCTCAGTACTTC.

The J gene is TRBJ2-1, the V gene TRBV7-9, with 7 bases lining up with TRBD2. The CDR3 sequence is 15 residues long. CDR1 and CDR2 from the germline V gene are SEHNR and FQNEAQ (reference sequence). J lost 9 bases, V lost 1 base, and 9 bases had no gene match. CDR3 sequence reads: CASSLGLALRREQFF. The DNA of the CDR3 is TGTGCCAGCAGCTTAGGACTAGCACTTAGGCGTGAGCAGTTCTTC.

The genes are TRBV2 and TRBJ1-5, with D perhaps matching TRBD1 (5 bases). The germline V gene encodes CDR1 SNHLY and CDR2 FYNNEI. Deletions cut 7 bases from V and 5 bases from J, with 12 bases between. The length of the CDR3 is 13 residues. The CDR3 region is CASNAGNDQPQHF. Here the CDR3 DNA reads TGTGCCAGCAATGCAGGGAACGATCAGCCCCAGCATTTT. The variable domain in full, completed from reference TRBV2 and TRBJ1-5, reads EPEVTQTPSHQVTQMGQEVILRCVPISNHLYFYWYRQILGQKVEFLVSFYNNEISEKSEIFDDQFSVERPDGSNFTLKIRSTKLEDSAMYFCASNAGNDQPQHFGDGTRLSIL.

This chain links TRBV20-1 with TRBJ2-7, with a tentative D call TRBD1 (5 bases). From germline, CDR1 is DFQATT and CDR2 SNEGSKA (reference sequence). The CDR3 is 11 residues long. V gave up 3 bases and J gave up 4 bases, with 7 bases separating them. The CDR3 spells CSARTAYEQYF. The CDR3 DNA is TGCAGTGCTAGGACAGCTTACGAGCAGTACTTC.

The chain couples TRBV5-1 to TRBJ1-1; 7 nucleotides match TRBD1. CDR3 length equals 13 residues. The trim removed 0 bases at V and 7 bases at J, leaving 3 bases unmatched. Germline values: CDR1 SGHRS, CDR2 YFSETQ. This CDR3 reads CASSLDRGREAFF. The DNA for the CDR3 is TGCGCCAGCAGCTTGGACAGGGGACGTGAAGCTTTCTTT.

The chain employs TRBV6-1 and TRBJ1-2, with D possibly TRBD1 on 6 matching bases. Germline values: CDR1 MNHNS, CDR2 SASEGT. The length of the CDR3 is 13 residues. The V end was cut by 4 bases, the J end by 1 base, with 7 bases between. As DNA, the CDR3 is TGTGCCAGCAGTGCGGACAGTAACTATGGCTACACCTTC. This encodes CASSADSNYGYTF.

The CDR3 loop is CASSPGQANYEQYF. The CDR3 region has the DNA TGTGCCAGCAGCCCGGGACAGGCAAACTACGAGCAGTACTTC. The V call is TRBV4-2, the J call TRBJ2-7, with TRBD1 identical over 8 bases. Per germline, CDR1 LGHNA and CDR2 YNFKEQ. This CDR3 comprises 14 residues. The V gene end was trimmed by 4 bases and the J gene end by 3 bases; junction bases not matched to a gene: 5.

The chain couples TRBV5-4 to TRBJ1-1; D is perhaps TRBD1 (5 bases). Trimming stripped 6 bases from V and 6 bases from J, with 12 bases between. In germline, CDR1 is SGHNT, CDR2 YYREEE (reference sequence). This CDR3 has 12 residues. CDR3 DNA: TGTGCCAGCACCTACTCGGGGGCTGAAGCTTTCTTT. Protein sequence: CASTYSGAEAFF.